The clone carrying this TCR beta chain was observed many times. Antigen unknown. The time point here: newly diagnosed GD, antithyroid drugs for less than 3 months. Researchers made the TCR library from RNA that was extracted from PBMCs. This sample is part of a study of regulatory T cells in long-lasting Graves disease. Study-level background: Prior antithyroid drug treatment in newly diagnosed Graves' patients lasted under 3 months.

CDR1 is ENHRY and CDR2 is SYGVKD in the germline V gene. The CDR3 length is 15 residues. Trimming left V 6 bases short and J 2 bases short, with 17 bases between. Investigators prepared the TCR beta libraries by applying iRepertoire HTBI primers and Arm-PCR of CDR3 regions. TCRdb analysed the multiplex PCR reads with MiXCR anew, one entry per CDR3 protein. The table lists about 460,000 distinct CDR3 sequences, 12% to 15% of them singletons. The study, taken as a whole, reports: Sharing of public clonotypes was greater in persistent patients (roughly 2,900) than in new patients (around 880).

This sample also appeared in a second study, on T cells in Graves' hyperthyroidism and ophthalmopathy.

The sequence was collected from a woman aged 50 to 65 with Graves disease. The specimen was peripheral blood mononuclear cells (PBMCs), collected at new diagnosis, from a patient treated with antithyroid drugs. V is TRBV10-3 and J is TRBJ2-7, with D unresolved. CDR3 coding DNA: TGTGCCATCAGAAAGACAAATGAGGCGGCCTACGAGCAGTACTTC. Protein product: CAIRKTNEAAYEQYF.